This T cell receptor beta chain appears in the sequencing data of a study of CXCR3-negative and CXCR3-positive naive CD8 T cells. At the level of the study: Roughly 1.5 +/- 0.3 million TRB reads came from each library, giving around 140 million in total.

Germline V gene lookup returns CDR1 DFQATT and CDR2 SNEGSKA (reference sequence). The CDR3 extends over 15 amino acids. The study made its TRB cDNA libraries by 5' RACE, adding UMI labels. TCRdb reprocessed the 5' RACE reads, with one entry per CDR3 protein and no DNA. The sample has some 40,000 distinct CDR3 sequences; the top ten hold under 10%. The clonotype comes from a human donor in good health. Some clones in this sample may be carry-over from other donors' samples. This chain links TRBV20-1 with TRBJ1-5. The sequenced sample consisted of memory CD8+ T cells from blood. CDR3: CSARASPYSNQPQHF.